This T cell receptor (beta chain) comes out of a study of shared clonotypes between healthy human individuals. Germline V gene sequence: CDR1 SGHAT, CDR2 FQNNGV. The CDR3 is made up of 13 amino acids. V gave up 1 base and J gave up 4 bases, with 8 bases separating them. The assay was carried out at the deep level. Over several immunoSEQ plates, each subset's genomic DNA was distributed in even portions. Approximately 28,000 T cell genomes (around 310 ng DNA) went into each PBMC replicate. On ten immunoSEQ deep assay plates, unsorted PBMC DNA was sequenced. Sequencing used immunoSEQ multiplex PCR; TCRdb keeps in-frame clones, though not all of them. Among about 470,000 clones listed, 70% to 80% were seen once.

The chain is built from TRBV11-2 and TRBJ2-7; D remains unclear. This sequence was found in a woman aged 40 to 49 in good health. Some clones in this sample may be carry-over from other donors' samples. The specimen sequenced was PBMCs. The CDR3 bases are TGTGCCAGCAGCTTAGTCTTAGATTACGAGCAGTACTTC. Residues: CASSLVLDYEQYF.